The entry that follows covers one TCR beta chain sequence. Its antigen is not identified. TCRdb's copy holds only in-frame clones and misses some; the assay was immunoSEQ multiplex PCR. The sample gives about 25,000 clones, approximately 86% of which show up once; under 6.5% is in the top ten. The data derive from a study of T cells in localized non-small cell lung cancer. Germline CDR1 and CDR2: SEHNR and FQNEAQ (reference sequence). V was pared by 5 bases and J by 5 bases, with 9 bases between. The CDR3 runs to 12 residues. Study-wide findings and caveats: Peak T cell clonality was found in uninvolved adjacent lung, exceeding tumor.

The source is a male donor aged 60 or older with stage II squamous cell lung carcinoma. Sequencing was performed on peripheral blood, taken before any cancer treatment. V usage is TRBV7-9 and J usage is TRBJ1-2; tentatively, D is TRBD1 (6 bases). CDR3 sequence (DNA): TGTGCCAGCAGCGTACAGGGATATGGCTACACCTTC. It is translated as CASSVQGYGYTF.